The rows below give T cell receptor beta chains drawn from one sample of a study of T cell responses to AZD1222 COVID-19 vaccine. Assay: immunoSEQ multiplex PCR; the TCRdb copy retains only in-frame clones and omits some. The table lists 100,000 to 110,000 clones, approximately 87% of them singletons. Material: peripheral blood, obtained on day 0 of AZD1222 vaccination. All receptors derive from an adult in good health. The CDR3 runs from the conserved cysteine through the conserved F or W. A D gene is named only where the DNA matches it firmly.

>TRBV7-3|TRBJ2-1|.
CASSLRGNNEQFF
TGTGCCAGCAGCTTAAGAGGGAACAATGAGCAGTTCTTC
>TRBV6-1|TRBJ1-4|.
CASSEGPSNEKLFF
TGTGCCAGCAGTGAAGGGCCCTCTAATGAAAAACTGTTTTTT
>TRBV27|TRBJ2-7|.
CASSLSMGGISYEQYF
TGTGCCAGCAGTTTATCGATGGGGGGTATCTCCTACGAGCAGTACTTC
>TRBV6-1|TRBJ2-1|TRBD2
CASSEALASGGDEQFF
TGTGCCAGCAGTGAAGCATTGGCTAGCGGGGGGGATGAGCAGTTCTTC
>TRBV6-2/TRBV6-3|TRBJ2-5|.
CASSHRTPSQYF
TGTGCCAGCAGCCACCGGACCCCGTCCCAGTACTTC
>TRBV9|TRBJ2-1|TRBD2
CASSVDTSGGGVQFF
TGTGCCAGCAGCGTAGACACTAGCGGTGGGGGGGTGCAGTTCTTC
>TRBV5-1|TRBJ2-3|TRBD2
CASSSLLAGGPGDTQYF
TGCGCCAGCAGCTCTCTACTAGCGGGGGGGCCAGGAGATACGCAGTATTTT
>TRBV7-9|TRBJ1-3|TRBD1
CASSPPGQGTGNTIYF
TGTGCCAGCAGTCCACCGGGACAGGGAACTGGAAACACCATATATTTT
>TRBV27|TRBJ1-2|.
CASSLKGGGYGYTF
TGTGCCAGCAGTTTGAAGGGAGGCGGCTATGGCTACACCTTC
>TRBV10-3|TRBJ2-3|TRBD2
CAFSSGTSGGTDTQYF
TGTGCATTTTCCTCCGGGACTAGCGGGGGCACAGATACGCAGTATTTT
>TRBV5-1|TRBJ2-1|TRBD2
CASSLGLAGHNEQFF
TGCGCCAGCAGCTTGGGACTAGCGGGACACAATGAGCAGTTCTTC
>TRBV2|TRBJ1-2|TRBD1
CASSDRGTSGYTF
TGTGCCAGCAGCGACAGGGGGACTAGTGGCTACACCTTC